Below, one TCR beta chain is given with its context. The source of the sample is a study of cytomegalovirus exposure and HLA in healthy donors. Germline CDR1 reads SGHNT; CDR2 reads YENEEA. The CDR3 length is 14 residues. The ends were cut back, 4 bases at V and 7 bases at J, with 17 bases in the middle. Measured with immunoSEQ multiplex PCR; TCRdb has only the in-frame clones, and not every one. The sample shows under 65,000 clones, roughly 90% of them seen only once. The chain employs TRBV11-3 and TRBJ2-7, with no clear D. Source material: PBMCs. The source is a woman younger than 30 in good health and CMV-seropositive. The CDR3 is CASSSVPQDGEQYF. The DNA for the CDR3 is TGTGCCAGCAGCTCAGTCCCCCAGGATGGGGAGCAGTACTTC.